This T cell receptor beta chain was recovered during a study of blood T cell repertoires in COVID-19. At the level of the study: COVID-19 samples, acute and convalescent, were from the United States, Italy and Spain.

Germline V gene lookup returns CDR1 MNHEY and CDR2 SVGAGI. The J segment lost 3 bases and the V segment lost 10 bases, leaving 12 bases of the junction unmatched. The CDR3 runs 15 residues. Methods used by the authors: The assay estimated nucleated cells by amplifying reference gene primers. Profiling relied on immunoSEQ multiplex PCR, and the TCRdb table lists in-frame clones only, not all of them. V, J and clone size derive from that table, while D and trimming were established from the DNA sequence. The data contain about 270,000 clones, 65% to 90% of them singletons. The rearrangement joins TRBV6-5 to TRBJ2-3, with 8 bases that match TRBD1. Sequencing was performed on peripheral blood. The receptor's source is a human donor in a cohort sampled during active COVID-19. The CDR3 DNA reads as TGTGCCATCACACCGGGACAGGCGACTACAGATACGCAGTATTTT. Its protein product is CAITPGQATTDTQYF.